This T cell receptor beta chain derives from a study of T cells expressing NK-cell markers. Study summary: HCMV seropositivity characterized seven of the eight sequenced donors, and seronegativity one.

From the 5' RACE reads, TCRdb lists one entry per CDR3 protein and no DNA. The sample has about half a million distinct CDR3 sequences. Input material: blood T cells: a sorted CD56 or NKG2C T cell subset, CD4+ or CD8+ T cells, or bulk PBMC T cells (not recorded which). The clonotype originates from a woman in her 50s in good health.

CDR3 sequence reads: CATSSGRVREKLFF. This rearrangement joins TRBV15 to TRBJ1-4. The CDR3 length is 14 residues. Germline-derived CDR1 and CDR2 are LNHNV and YYDKDF (reference sequence). Full variable domain (outside the CDR3, taken from reference TRBV15 and TRBJ1-4): DAMVIQNPRYQVTQFGKPVTLSCSQTLNHNVMYWYQQKSSQAPKLLFHYYDKDFNNEADTPDNFQSRRPNTSFCFLDIRSPGLGDTAMYLCATSSGRVREKLFFGSGTQLSVL.